Here is one T cell receptor beta chain with its context. The antigen is unknown. The data belong to a study of T-cell memory formation after mild COVID-19. Study-wide background: TCR clustering was largely donor specific. Regarding the study as a whole: A balance of CD4 and CD8 characterized clones contracting day 15 to 85, whereas later expanders leaned CD4+. That cross-reactive memory joined was suggested by some responding clones appearing in pre-infection memory.

There are 16 residues in the CDR3. Germline V gene data show CDR1 as SGHTA and CDR2 as FQGNSA. Trimming removed 3 bases at V and 0 bases at J, with 14 bases between. TCRdb redid the calling of the 5' RACE reads with MiXCR, one entry per CDR3 protein. The sample shows 220,000 or so distinct CDR3 sequences, around 9.5% of them seen only once. The TCR comes from a man between 18 and 35 years old who had mild COVID-19 (a few samples of this study predate the infection). Cell type and time point are not known. This rearrangement joins TRBV7-2 to TRBJ2-5, with no clear D. The sample was PBMCs or a T cell subset sorted from them (not recorded which). CDR3 nucleotide sequence: TGTGCCAGCAGCTTTTTCGGATTGGGGTACCAAGAGACCCAGTACTTC. Translated: CASSFFGLGYQETQYF.